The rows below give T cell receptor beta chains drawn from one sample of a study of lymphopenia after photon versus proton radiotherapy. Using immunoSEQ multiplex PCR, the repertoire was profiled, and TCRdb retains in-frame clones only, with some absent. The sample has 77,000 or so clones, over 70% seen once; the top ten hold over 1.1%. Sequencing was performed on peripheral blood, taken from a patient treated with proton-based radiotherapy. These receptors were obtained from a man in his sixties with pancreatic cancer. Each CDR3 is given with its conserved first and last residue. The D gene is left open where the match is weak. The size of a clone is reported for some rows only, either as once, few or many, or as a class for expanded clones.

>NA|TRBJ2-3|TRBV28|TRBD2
TGTGCCAGCAGCCCCGCCACGGGAGGGCCGGGTACGCAGTATTTT
CASSPATGGPGTQYF
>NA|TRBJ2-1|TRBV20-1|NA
TGCAGTGCTTCCCTGTACAATGAGCAGTTCTTC
CSASLYNEQFF
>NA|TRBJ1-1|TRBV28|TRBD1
TGTGCCAGCAGTTTAGGGGACAGAACCACTGAAGCTTTCTTT
CASSLGDRTTEAFF
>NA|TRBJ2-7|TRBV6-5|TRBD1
TGTGCCAGCAGTTCCCGACAGGGCCCTACCTACGAGCAGTACTTC
CASSSRQGPTYEQYF
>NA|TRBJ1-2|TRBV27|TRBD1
TGTGCCAGCAGTATGGGGGGACAGACCTACTATGGCTACACCTTC
CASSMGGQTYYGYTF
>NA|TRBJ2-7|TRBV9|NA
TGTGCCAGCAGCGTAGGTCTAGCGAGCTCCTACGAGCAGTACTTC
CASSVGLASSYEQYF
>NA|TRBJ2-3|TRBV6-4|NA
TGTGCCAGCAGTGATGGGAGGTGGACAGATACGCAGTATTTT
CASSDGRWTDTQYF
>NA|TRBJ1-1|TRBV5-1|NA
TGCGCCAGCAGCTTTGAGGCTGGTGAAGCTTTCTTT
CASSFEAGEAFF
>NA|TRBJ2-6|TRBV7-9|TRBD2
TGTGCCAGCAGCGCACGCGGGGGGCTTGGGGCCAACGTCCTGACTTTC
CASSARGGLGANVLTF
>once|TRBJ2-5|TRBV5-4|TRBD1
TGTGCCAGCAGCACGACAGGGGAAGAGACCCAGTACTTC
CASSTTGEETQYF
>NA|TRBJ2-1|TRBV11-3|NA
TGTGCCAGCAGCTTCGGGGGCCTGGGCAATGAGCAGTTCTTC
CASSFGGLGNEQFF
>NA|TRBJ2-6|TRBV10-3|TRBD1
TGTGCCATCAGACAGGACAGGGACGCTGGGGCCAACGTCCTGACTTTC
CAIRQDRDAGANVLTF
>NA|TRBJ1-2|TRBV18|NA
TGTGCCAGCTCACCAATACAAGACCTCTATGGCTACACCTTC
CASSPIQDLYGYTF
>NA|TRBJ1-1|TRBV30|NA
TGTGCCTGGGGACGGTCCATGAACACTGAAGCTTTCTTT
CAWGRSMNTEAFF